Shown below are 14 T cell receptor beta chains from a single sample sequenced in a study of OX40 agonist ivuxolimab in advanced cancers. Repertoires were generated with immunoSEQ multiplex PCR, while TCRdb's copy carries only in-frame clones and drops some. The table has 30,000 to 40,000 clones, roughly nine tenths seen once. The source material was CD4+ or CD8+ T cells sorted from blood, sampled in a trial of the OX40 agonist ivuxolimab. Every receptor here comes from an adult with an advanced solid tumor such as melanoma, head and neck, liver or kidney cancer.

The rearrangement uses TRBV29-1 and TRBJ2-1; no clear D gene. Germline CDR1 and CDR2: SQVTM and ANQGSEA. Trimming pared 3 bases from V and 4 bases from J, leaving 7 bases between. The CDR3 runs to 12 residues. CDR3 coding DNA: TGCAGCGTTGACCCTAGTTACAATGAGCAGTTCTTC. Its translation is CSVDPSYNEQFF.

The genes are TRBV29-1 and TRBJ1-1; the D gene is possibly TRBD1 (5 bases). The CDR3 covers 11 residues. Deletions cut 4 bases from V and 3 bases from J, with 6 bases between. CDR1 and CDR2 (germline): SQVTM, ANQGSEA. The CDR3 DNA reads as TGCAGCGTTGCGACAGACACTGAAGCTTTCTTT. This codes for CSVATDTEAFF.

The rearrangement uses TRBV18 and TRBJ2-1; D gene uncertain. Germline V gene lookup returns CDR1 KGHSH and CDR2 LQKENI. This CDR3 has 14 amino acids. The V and J ends lost 1 base and 5 bases respectively, with 9 bases between them. CDR3 region: CASSPQESDNEQFF. The CDR3 bases are TGTGCCAGCTCACCACAGGAATCGGACAATGAGCAGTTCTTC.

V and J are TRBV6-6 and TRBJ1-4; D not resolved. CDR1 and CDR2 (germline): MNHNY, SVGAGI (reference sequence). Trimming took 0 bases from V and 7 from J, leaving 3 bases between them. CDR3 size: 12 residues. CDR3 in DNA: TGTGCCAGCAGTTACTCTGGTGAAAAACTGTTTTTT. It specifies CASSYSGEKLFF.

The chain recombines TRBV6-5 with TRBJ2-7; TRBD2 matches 11 bases. V gave up 7 bases and J gave up 0 bases; unmatched junction bases: 5. The CDR3 sequence is 15 residues long. CDR1 and CDR2 from the germline V gene are MNHEY and SVGAGI. CDR3 protein: CASTGTSGLSYEQYF. The CDR3 coding sequence is TGTGCCAGCACCGGGACTAGCGGCCTCTCCTACGAGCAGTACTTC.

This chain connects TRBV4-2 to TRBJ2-7, with D unresolved. Germline CDR1 reads LGHNA; CDR2 reads YNFKEQ. The CDR3 totals 16 residues. Deletions cut 0 bases from V and 4 bases from J, with 16 bases between. The CDR3 region is CASSQDLADRRYEQYF. The CDR3, as DNA: TGTGCCAGCAGCCAAGATTTGGCGGACCGACGGTACGAGCAGTACTTC.

The genes are TRBV5-1 and TRBJ1-1; D unresolved. The germline V gene has CDR1 SGHRS and CDR2 YFSETQ. The length of the CDR3 is 13 residues. Trimming left V 0 bases short and J 7 bases short, with 10 bases between. The CDR3 protein is CASSLAGGSEAFF. The CDR3 nucleotides are TGCGCCAGCAGCTTGGCCGGAGGGAGTGAAGCTTTCTTT.

This clone was detected once. The V call is TRBV28, the J call TRBJ1-2, with 10 nucleotides matching TRBD1. Germline V CDR1 and CDR2: MDHEN, SYDVKM. The CDR3 runs to 14 residues. V shed 6 bases, J shed 4 bases, and the junction held 5 bases outside the gene matches. The CDR3 region has the DNA TGTGCCAGCAGGACAGGGGGCGCTGGCTATGGCTACACCTTC. It codes for CASRTGGAGYGYTF.

The V and J genes are TRBV23-1 and TRBJ2-7; D perhaps matches TRBD2 (6 bases). Being an ORF, TRBV23-1 has a function that is uncertain. The CDR3 sequence is 15 residues long. V was cut by 7 bases and J by 0 bases, with 16 bases left in between. CDR3 sequence (DNA): TGCGCCAGCACTCGGGGCGCGGGGATCTCCTACGAGCAGTACTTC. This encodes CASTRGAGISYEQYF.

V and J are TRBV21-1 and TRBJ1-4. TRBV21-1 is an annotated pseudogene. The length of the CDR3 is 15 residues. The CDR3 DNA sequence: TGTGCCAGCAGCAAAGGAGAAGGAGCGCTGGGGAAACTGTTTTTT. As protein: CASSKGEGALGKLFF.

V is TRBV18 and J is TRBJ1-2, with a weak D call TRBD1 (6 bases). Germline assignment: CDR1 KGHSH and CDR2 LQKENI. CDR3 length: 14 amino acids. V gave up 3 bases and J gave up 8 bases, with 16 bases separating them. The CDR3 DNA is TGTGCCAGCTCACCTTCCCGGACAGTCAGAGGCTACACCTTC. Its translation is CASSPSRTVRGYTF.

In this sample, this clone turned up a few times. The V and J genes are TRBV6-1 and TRBJ1-2; D uncertain. Germline V gene lookup returns CDR1 MNHNS and CDR2 SASEGT. The V and J ends lost 4 bases and 5 bases respectively, with 8 bases between them. The CDR3 is 12 amino acids. Here the CDR3 reads CASSGSSYGYTF. The CDR3 nucleotides read TGTGCCAGCAGTGGGAGCTCATATGGCTACACCTTC.

The chain couples TRBV6-1 to TRBJ2-3, with 10 bases identical to TRBD1. The CDR3 extends over 14 amino acids. From germline, CDR1 is MNHNS and CDR2 SASEGT. V lost 3 bases and J lost 5; bases outside the gene matches: 2. The CDR3 nucleotides read TGTGCCAGCAGTGATGGACAGGGGGTAGATACGCAGTATTTT. This translates into CASSDGQGVDTQYF.

The V gene is TRBV5-4, the J gene TRBJ2-7, with 12 bases matching TRBD2. Germline V gene data show CDR1 as SGHNT and CDR2 as YYREEE (reference sequence). Trimming removed 5 bases from V and 5 bases from J; junction bases left unmatched: 5. CDR3 length: 14 amino acids. The CDR3 nucleotides read TGTGCCAGCAGGCCCGGACTAGCGGGAAACGAGCAGTACTTC. Protein product: CASRPGLAGNEQYF.